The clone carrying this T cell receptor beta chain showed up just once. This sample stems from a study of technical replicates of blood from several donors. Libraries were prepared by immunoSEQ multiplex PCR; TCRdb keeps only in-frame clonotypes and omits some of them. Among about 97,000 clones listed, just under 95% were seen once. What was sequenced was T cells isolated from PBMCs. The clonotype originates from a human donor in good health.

The CDR3 is CASSYFDSSGNTIYF. The CDR3 DNA is TGTGCCAGCAGTTACTTCGACAGCTCTGGAAACACCATATATTTT. V and J are TRBV6-5 and TRBJ1-3; D perhaps matches TRBD1 (5 bases). Trimming took off 1 base at V and 0 bases at J, with 7 bases between the two ends. CDR3 length equals 15 residues. Germline assignment: CDR1 MNHEY and CDR2 SVGAGI.